This T cell receptor beta chain was found in a study of CD8 T cells in Susac syndrome. Study in general: Sequenced Susac syndrome patients included over 5 with clinically active disease and eight in remission. Study-level results: The CD4+ T cell repertoires in Susac syndrome were not clonally expanded.

Random-hexamer reverse transcription was applied to roughly 0.5 to 1 ug RNA. Amplification of TCR beta CDR3 by immunoSEQ multiplex PCR spanned 54 Vbeta and 13 Jbeta. TCRdb processed the immunoSEQ multiplex PCR reads anew with MiXCR; each CDR3 protein has one entry. The sample has some 170,000 distinct CDR3 sequences, just under 95% seen once. In regard to this clonotype: No antigen is known for it.

The V gene lost 5 bases and the J gene lost 7 bases, with 15 bases spanning the gap. CDR3 length: 14 amino acids. CDR1 and CDR2 from the germline V gene are MNHEY and SVGEGT. Negative isolation was used for CD8+ and CD4+ T cells and FACS enrichment for TEMRA cells. The TCR comes from a human donor with Susac syndrome. Source material: CD4+ T cells from PBMCs. The chain couples TRBV6-2 or TRBV6-3 to TRBJ2-1; D unresolved. This chain's CDR3 is CASSPRTRWNEQFF. In nucleotides, the CDR3 is TGTGCCAGCAGTCCCCGGACCAGATGGAATGAGCAGTTCTTC.